This entry concerns a single T cell receptor beta chain. The antigen is not known. The sample originates from a study of T cell responses to AZD1222 COVID-19 vaccine. General study points: Seropositive status at baseline applied to only five to seven AZD1222 recipients. Repertoires were collected only later (after the peak T cell response had occurred).

Method: immunoSEQ multiplex PCR; TCRdb's copy keeps in-frame clones and lacks some. The repertoire includes roughly 120,000 clones, 86% of them detected once, and around 2.9% sits in the top ten. The CDR3 runs to 17 residues. The V segment lost 5 bases and the J segment 3 bases; nucleotides outside the gene matches: 12. From germline, CDR1 is LGHNA and CDR2 YSLEER. The rearrangement uses TRBV4-3 and TRBJ2-2; the match to TRBD1 covers 7 bases. This specimen was peripheral blood, taken 28 days after the second AZD1222 dose. This receptor was identified in an adult who received the AZD1222 COVID-19 vaccine. Here the CDR3 DNA reads TGCGCCAGCAGCGGACGTTGGGGGACAGACGACACCGGGGAGCTGTTTTTT. Translation: CASSGRWGTDDTGELFF.